The 28 T cell receptor beta chains below were found in one sample sequenced in a study of preoperative IRX-2 immunotherapy in early breast cancer. Using immunoSEQ multiplex PCR, the repertoire was profiled, and TCRdb retains in-frame clones only, with some absent. The sample has roughly 27,000 clones, roughly 74% seen once; the top ten hold 2.2%. As for treatment: preoperative locoregional IRX-2 cytokine immunotherapy. Sequencing was performed on lymph node tissue, taken before IRX-2 immunotherapy. These receptor sequences come from a human donor with breast cancer.

The chain joins TRBV10-2 to TRBJ2-2, with TRBD1 as a possible D gene (6 bases). This CDR3 is 15 amino acids long. Germline V lookup: CDR1 WSHSY, CDR2 SAAADI. Trimming took 6 bases from V and 3 from J, leaving 14 bases between them. CDR3 coding DNA: TGCGCCAGCAGACAGGGCATCTTCGACACCGGGGAGCTGTTTTTT. Its translation is CASRQGIFDTGELFF.

The chain links TRBV23-1 to TRBJ2-1; D unresolved. TRBV23-1 has ORF status, its function being uncertain. CDR3 length: 15 amino acids. Trimming took 6 bases from V and 4 from J, leaving 16 bases between them. As DNA, the CDR3 is TGCGCCAGCAGCCAAGACGGCAGGCATTACAATGAGCAGTTCTTC. The encoded protein is CASSQDGRHYNEQFF.

With respect to this clone: Some base is ambiguous or went unread, and X replaces its residue. The chain recombines TRBV23-1 with TRBJ2-1; the D gene could be TRBD1 or TRBD2 (5 bases each). TRBV23-1 is recorded as an ORF, its role being uncertain. This CDR3 is built from 13 residues. The V gene lost 6 bases and the J gene lost 5 bases, with 11 bases spanning the gap. As DNA, the CDR3 is TGCGCCAGCAGCTTCAGGGACYACAATGAGCAGTTCTTC. This gives the protein CASSFRDXNEQFF.

This chain uses TRBV23-1 with TRBJ2-3; no clear D. Being an ORF, TRBV23-1 has a function that is uncertain. This CDR3 region has 14 residues. V lost 6 bases and J lost 0, with 10 bases in between. In nucleotides, the CDR3 is TGCGCCAGCAGCCAAGACTCTAGCACAGATACGCAGTATTTT. Translated: CASSQDSSTDTQYF.

This clone showed up just a few times. The V gene is TRBV6-8, the J gene TRBJ1-1; D gene unclear. The CDR3 has 13 residues. Trimming removed 1 base from V and 4 bases from J, with 7 bases in between. The germline CDR1 and CDR2 sequences are MNHGY and SAAAGT. The CDR3 spells CASSYFRGTEAFF. The CDR3 DNA follows: TGTGCCAGCAGTTACTTCCGGGGCACTGAAGCTTTCTTT.

The chain employs TRBV6-8 and TRBJ2-7, with D perhaps matching TRBD1 or TRBD2 (5 bases each). There are 14 residues in the CDR3. Looked up from germline, CDR1 is MNHGY and CDR2 is SAAAGT. Between the trimmed V and J ends, which lost 5 bases and 0 bases, there was a span of 11 bases. The CDR3 DNA reads as TGTGCCAGCAGTGGGGGTTCCCCCTCCTACGAGCAGTACTTC. This sequence encodes CASSGGSPSYEQYF.

The V gene is TRBV5-1, the J gene TRBJ1-1, with D maybe TRBD1 (6 bases). Germline V gene data show CDR1 as SGHRS and CDR2 as YFSETQ. The CDR3 is 15 residues long. Trimming shortened V by 2 bases and J by 4 bases, and 15 bases separated the two germline ends. The CDR3 is CASSFIGGLSTEAFF. CDR3 bases: TGCGCCAGCAGCTTTATCGGGGGGCTGAGCACTGAAGCTTTCTTT. Drawing the rest from reference TRBV5-1 and TRBJ1-1, the complete variable domain is KAGVTQTPRYLIKTRGQQVTLSCSPISGHRSVSWYQQTPGQGLQFLFEYFSETQRNKGNFPGRFSGRQFSNSRSEMNVSTLELGDSALYLCASSFIGGLSTEAFFGQGTRLTVV.

DNA of the CDR3: TGTGCCAGCAGTTCAGGGTGGGGGACTGAAGCTTTCTTT. Translated, it gives CASSSGWGTEAFF. The V and J genes are TRBV28 and TRBJ1-1, with D perhaps TRBD1 (5 bases). Trimming stripped 4 bases from V and 5 bases from J, with 11 bases between. CDR1 is MDHEN and CDR2 is SYDVKM in the germline V gene. This CDR3 has 13 residues.

This clone was counted between two and nine times. This chain joins TRBV23-1 and TRBJ2-3; 7 positions match TRBD1. TRBV23-1 is flagged as an ORF with uncertain function. The length of the CDR3 is 17 residues. J lost 6 bases, V lost 6 bases, and 18 bases had no gene match. CDR3 sequence: CASSQDQGTANVDTQYF. In nucleotides, the CDR3 is TGCGCCAGCAGCCAAGATCAGGGGACAGCGAACGTGGATACGCAGTATTTT.

The V gene is TRBV6-8, the J gene TRBJ2-3; 9 positions agree with TRBD2. Trimming cost V 4 bases and J 6 bases; bases outside gene matches: 17. CDR3 length: 18 residues. Germline V gene lookup returns CDR1 MNHGY and CDR2 SAAAGT. In DNA form, the CDR3 reads TGTGCCAGCAGTTTCTACGTACTGGGTAGCGGGGGAACTGATACGCAGTATTTT. Its translation: CASSFYVLGSGGTDTQYF.

The count of this clone is one. The V gene is TRBV23-1, the J gene TRBJ2-7; possible D gene TRBD1, 6 bases. TRBV23-1 is placed among ORFs of uncertain function. The CDR3 covers 15 residues. V dropped 6 bases and J dropped 2 bases, with 17 bases sitting between them. The CDR3 DNA sequence: TGCGCCAGCAGCGAGAGCCAGGGGACAACCTACGAGCAGTACTTC. Translation gives CASSESQGTTYEQYF.

This clone was seen just once. The rearrangement joins TRBV6-8 to TRBJ2-1, with unresolved D. V was clipped by 2 bases and J by 2 bases, with 10 bases between them. The CDR3 is 15 residues long. Germline loops: CDR1 MNHGY, CDR2 SAAAGT. The CDR3 nucleotides are TGTGCCAGCAGTTACAACCACTTTCCCTACAATGAGCAGTTCTTC. Translation gives CASSYNHFPYNEQFF.

The rearrangement links TRBV11-3 to TRBJ2-7, with 10 bases identical to TRBD2. CDR3 size: 17 residues. CDR1 and CDR2 (germline): SGHNT, YENEEA. The junction had 13 bases not matched to a gene; V was cut back by 5 bases and J by 3 bases. The CDR3 here is CASSPSGASGGYYEQYF. Written as DNA, the CDR3 is TGTGCCAGCAGCCCATCGGGGGCTAGCGGGGGTTACTACGAGCAGTACTTC.

V usage is TRBV6-8 and J usage is TRBJ2-1; no clear D. Trimming cost V 2 bases and J 1 base, with 15 bases left between them. The germline gives CDR1 MNHGY, CDR2 SAAAGT. This CDR3 contains 17 residues. CDR3 sequence: CASSYIGGWNSYNEQFF. CDR3 in DNA: TGTGCCAGCAGTTACATTGGCGGCTGGAATTCCTACAATGAGCAGTTCTTC.

The chain recombines TRBV6-8 with TRBJ1-3; D might be TRBD1 (5 bases). The V end lost 7 bases, the J end lost 2 bases, and 9 bases lay between the germline ends. The CDR3 totals 13 residues. CDR1 is MNHGY and CDR2 is SAAAGT in the germline V gene. CDR3 nucleotides: TGTGCCAGCACCCGGGGCGCTGGAAACACCATATATTTT. It encodes CASTRGAGNTIYF.

This clone has just a few counts. This chain joins TRBV23-1 and TRBJ2-2; D perhaps matches TRBD2 (6 bases). Being an ORF, TRBV23-1 has a function that is uncertain. CDR3 size: 15 residues. The V end was cut by 6 bases, the J end by 7 bases, with 18 bases between. In DNA form, the CDR3 reads TGCGCCAGCAGCCAGCGGGCCCCTGGTATCGGGGAGCTGTTTTTT. It translates to CASSQRAPGIGELFF.

The CDR3, as DNA: TGTGCCAGCAGCCCTAATCTAGGCCTCTATAGCAATCAGCCCCAGCATTTT. This sequence encodes CASSPNLGLYSNQPQHF. The V call is TRBV7-6, the J call TRBJ1-5; D call uncertain. Trimming cost V 5 bases and J 0 bases, with 17 bases left between them. Germline V gene sequence: CDR1 SGHVS, CDR2 FNYEAQ. The CDR3 consists of 17 residues.

The chain combines TRBV12-2 with TRBJ2-7; no DNA check was done on the table's D call, TRBD1. TRBV12-2 is classified as a pseudogene. The CDR3 runs 19 residues. CDR3 region: CASRLYRGLPSSLSYEQYF. The DNA for the CDR3 is TGTGCAAGTCGCTTATACAGGGGGCTCCCTTCATCCCTTTCCTACGAGCAGTACTTC.

This chain joins TRBV6-8 and TRBJ2-1; the match to TRBD2 covers 12 bases. With V trimmed by 6 bases and J by 9 bases, 12 bases remained unmatched. Germline CDR1 and CDR2: MNHGY and SAAAGT. The CDR3 has 16 amino acids. The CDR3 here is CASRLGTSGGRVEQFF. CDR3 nucleotide sequence: TGTGCCAGCAGGCTGGGAACTAGCGGGGGGAGGGTTGAGCAGTTCTTC.

The genes are TRBV7-1 and TRBJ1-2; tentative D call: TRBD1 (5 bases). TRBV7-1 falls under the ORF class, with uncertain function. This CDR3 is 15 amino acids long. Trimming took 4 bases from V and 7 from J, leaving 19 bases between them. The CDR3 DNA sequence: TGTGCCAGCAGCTTGGATGATAAGGGGACGGCTGGCTACACCTTC. Translated, it gives CASSLDDKGTAGYTF.

V is TRBV5-1 and J is TRBJ2-7; TRBD1 matches 8 bases. The CDR3 spans 15 residues. The germline V gene has CDR1 SGHRS and CDR2 YFSETQ. Trimming at V came to 4 bases and at J to 0 bases, leaving 6 bases not matched to a gene. The CDR3: CASSEDRVSSYEQYF. Here the CDR3 DNA reads TGCGCCAGCAGCGAGGACAGGGTAAGCTCCTACGAGCAGTACTTC.

The chain carries TRBV6-8 and TRBJ2-1; D gene unclear. V lost 6 bases to trimming and J lost 5 bases, with 8 bases between them. The germline V gene encodes CDR1 MNHGY and CDR2 SAAAGT. The CDR3 spans 12 residues. The CDR3 nucleotides read TGTGCCAGCAGCCCTAGGAACAATGAGCAGTTCTTC. Translating gives CASSPRNNEQFF.

The chain employs TRBV11-3 and TRBJ2-6; the match to TRBD1 covers 12 bases. Germline trimming cut 3 bases from V and 1 base from J; bases unmatched to any gene: 7. The CDR3 covers 19 residues. Germline V gene sequence: CDR1 SGHNT, CDR2 YENEEA. The CDR3 loop is CASSLIWDRGPSGANVLTF. CDR3 nucleotide sequence: TGTGCCAGCAGCTTGATCTGGGACAGGGGGCCGTCTGGGGCCAACGTCCTGACTTTC.

V usage is TRBV28 and J usage is TRBJ1-3; TRBD1 matches 9 bases. The CDR3 totals 15 residues. Germline V lookup: CDR1 MDHEN, CDR2 SYDVKM. V lost 3 bases to trimming and J lost 4 bases; unmatched junction nucleotides: 4. CDR3 nucleotides: TGTGCCAGCAGTTTTGGGACAGGGCACGGAAACACCATATATTTT. It encodes CASSFGTGHGNTIYF.

The V and J genes are TRBV23-1 and TRBJ2-7, with 10 bases that match TRBD1. TRBV23-1 is marked as an open reading frame, function uncertain. The CDR3 is made up of 15 amino acids. V dropped 6 bases and J dropped 6; count of bases not matched to a gene: 11. Written as DNA, the CDR3 is TGCGCCAGCAGCCAGGTCCCGGGACAGGGGATCGAGCAGTACTTC. Its translation is CASSQVPGQGIEQYF.

The chain employs TRBV6-8 and TRBJ2-7; D not resolved. Trimming removed 5 bases at V and 3 bases at J, with 8 bases between. The CDR3 is 12 residues long. Germline V CDR1 and CDR2: MNHGY, SAAAGT. CDR3 DNA: TGTGCCAGCAGTCCCGTCGGCTACGAGCAGTACTTC. Encoded protein: CASSPVGYEQYF.

The chain carries TRBV28 and TRBJ1-4, with D possibly being TRBD1 (6 bases). The CDR3 contains 13 residues. V was cut by 2 bases and J by 7 bases, with 8 bases left in between. Germline values: CDR1 MDHEN, CDR2 SYDVKM. The CDR3: CASSLGTPEKLFF. The CDR3, as DNA: TGTGCCAGCAGTTTAGGGACACCTGAAAAACTGTTTTTT.

This clone appeared once. V and J are TRBV6-8 and TRBJ2-3; TRBD2 matches 7 bases. The CDR3 contains 17 residues. Germline V gene sequence: CDR1 MNHGY, CDR2 SAAAGT. Germline trimming cut 3 bases from V and 1 base from J; bases unmatched to any gene: 10. This CDR3 reads CASSYHSRGTRTDTQYF. Here the CDR3 DNA reads TGTGCCAGCAGTTATCATTCGCGGGGGACCCGCACAGATACGCAGTATTTT.